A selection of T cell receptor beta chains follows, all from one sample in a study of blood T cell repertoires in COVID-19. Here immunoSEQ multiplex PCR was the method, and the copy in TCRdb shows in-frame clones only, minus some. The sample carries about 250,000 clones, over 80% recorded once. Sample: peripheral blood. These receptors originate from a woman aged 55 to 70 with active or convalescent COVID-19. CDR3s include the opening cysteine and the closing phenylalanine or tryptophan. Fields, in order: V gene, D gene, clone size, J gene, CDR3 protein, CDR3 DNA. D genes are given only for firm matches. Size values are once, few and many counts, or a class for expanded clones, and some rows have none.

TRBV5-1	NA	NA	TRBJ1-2	CASAGGRNYGYTF	TGCGCCAGCGCGGGGGGGCGCAACTATGGCTACACCTTC
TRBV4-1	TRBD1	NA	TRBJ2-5	CASSNPGQEGETQYF	TGCGCCAGCAGCAATCCGGGACAGGAGGGAGAGACCCAGTACTTC
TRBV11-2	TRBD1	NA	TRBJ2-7	CASSKRQGGDEQYF	TGTGCCAGCAGCAAGCGACAGGGGGGGGACGAGCAGTACTTC
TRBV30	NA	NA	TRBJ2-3	CAWSGLFGTDTQYF	TGTGCCTGGAGTGGACTGTTCGGCACAGATACGCAGTATTTT
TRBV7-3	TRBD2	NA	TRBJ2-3	CASSPLAGRSDTQYF	TGTGCCAGCAGTCCCTTAGCGGGCAGGTCAGATACGCAGTATTTT
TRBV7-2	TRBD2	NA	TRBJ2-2	CASSSSLRLAGANTGELFF	TGTGCCAGCAGCTCCTCCCTGCGGCTAGCGGGTGCGAACACCGGGGAGCTGTTTTTT
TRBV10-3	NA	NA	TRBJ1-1	CAISEYRDTEAFF	TGTGCCATCAGTGAATACAGGGACACTGAAGCTTTCTTT
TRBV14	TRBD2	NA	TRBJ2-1	CASSQLAGAPYNEQFF	TGTGCCAGCAGCCAATTAGCGGGAGCTCCCTACAATGAGCAGTTCTTC
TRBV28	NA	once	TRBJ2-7	CASSDTGRRFYEQYF	TGTGCCAGCAGTGATACAGGGAGACGCTTTTACGAGCAGTACTTC
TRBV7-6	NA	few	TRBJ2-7	CASSLGGDASEQYF	TGTGCCAGCAGCTTAGGCGGGGACGCGTCCGAGCAGTACTTC
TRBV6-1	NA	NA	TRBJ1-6	CASSGGGSSYNSPLHF	TGTGCCAGCAGTGGTGGGGGCAGCTCCTATAATTCACCCCTCCACTTT
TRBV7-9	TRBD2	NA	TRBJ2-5	CASSLMGGGAAETQYF	TGTGCCAGCAGCTTAATGGGCGGGGGGGCCGCGGAGACCCAGTACTTC
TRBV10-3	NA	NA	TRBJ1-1	CAIKTGTPSGGTEAFF	TGTGCCATCAAGACCGGGACTCCCAGTGGGGGCACTGAAGCTTTCTTT
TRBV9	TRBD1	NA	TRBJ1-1	CASSANRDRSTMNTEAFF	TGTGCCAGCAGCGCCAACCGGGACAGGTCCACAATGAACACTGAAGCTTTCTTT
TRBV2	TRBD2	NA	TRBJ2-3	CASSLERGGTDTQYF	TGTGCCAGCAGCCTTGAGCGGGGGGGCACAGATACGCAGTATTTT
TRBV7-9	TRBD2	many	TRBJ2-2	CASSPRGGRDTGELFF	TGTGCCAGCAGCCCTCGGGGGGGGCGCGACACCGGGGAGCTGTTTTTT
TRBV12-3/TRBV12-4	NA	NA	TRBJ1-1	CASSLSGNTEAFF	TGTGCCAGCAGTTTGAGCGGGAACACTGAAGCTTTCTTT
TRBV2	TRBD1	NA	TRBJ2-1	CASRSGSGQSSYNEQFF	TGTGCATCAAGGAGCGGTTCGGGACAGAGCTCCTACAATGAGCAGTTCTTC
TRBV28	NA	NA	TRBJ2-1	CASMRGLELDEQFF	TGTGCCAGCATGCGAGGGCTAGAACTCGATGAGCAGTTCTTC
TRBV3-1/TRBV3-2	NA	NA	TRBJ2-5	CASSQDSGAGTQYF	TGTGCCAGCAGCCAAGATTCGGGAGCTGGGACCCAGTACTTC
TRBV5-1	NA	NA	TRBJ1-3	CASSLDGTRNTIYF	TGCGCCAGCAGCTTGGACGGGACTAGAAACACCATATATTTT
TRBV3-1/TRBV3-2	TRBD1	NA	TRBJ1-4	CASSLWTGRGEKLFF	TGTGCCAGCAGCCTGTGGACAGGTCGGGGTGAAAAACTGTTTTTT
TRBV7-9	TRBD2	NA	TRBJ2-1	CASRAGTSGYNEQFF	TGTGCCAGCAGAGCCGGGACTAGCGGCTATAATGAGCAGTTCTTC
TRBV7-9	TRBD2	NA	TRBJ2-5	CASSYSGGAKETQYF	TGTGCCAGCAGCTACAGCGGGGGGGCAAAAGAGACCCAGTACTTC
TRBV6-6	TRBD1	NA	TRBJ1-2	CASRQTGNGGGYTF	TGTGCCAGCAGGCAGACAGGGAATGGTGGTGGCTACACCTTC
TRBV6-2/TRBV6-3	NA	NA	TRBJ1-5	CASSRPGTLSNQPQHF	TGTGCCAGCAGTCGTCCCGGGACATTGAGCAATCAGCCCCAGCATTTT
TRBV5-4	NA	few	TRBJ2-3	CASSPEGQTGTQYF	TGTGCCAGCAGCCCGGAGGGTCAGACAGGGACGCAGTATTTT
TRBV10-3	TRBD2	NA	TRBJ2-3	CAISEFQGLAGAGDTQYF	TGTGCCATCAGTGAGTTCCAGGGACTAGCGGGAGCAGGAGATACGCAGTATTTT
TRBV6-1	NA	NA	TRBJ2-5	CASSELTGRQGTQYF	TGTGCCAGCAGTGAGTTGACAGGTCGTCAGGGGACCCAGTACTTC
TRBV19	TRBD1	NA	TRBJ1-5	CASSIFTGGNQPQHF	TGTGCCAGTAGTATCTTTACAGGGGGGAATCAGCCCCAGCATTTT
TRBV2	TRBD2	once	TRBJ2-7	CASREPILAGIDYEQYF	TGTGCCAGCAGAGAACCGATCCTAGCGGGAATCGACTACGAGCAGTACTTC
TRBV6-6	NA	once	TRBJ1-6	CASRPTGANSPLHF	TGTGCCAGCAGACCGACGGGAGCTAATTCACCCCTCCACTTT
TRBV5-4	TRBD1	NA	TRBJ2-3	CASSLWDRDTDTQYF	TGTGCCAGCAGCTTGTGGGACAGGGACACAGATACGCAGTATTTT